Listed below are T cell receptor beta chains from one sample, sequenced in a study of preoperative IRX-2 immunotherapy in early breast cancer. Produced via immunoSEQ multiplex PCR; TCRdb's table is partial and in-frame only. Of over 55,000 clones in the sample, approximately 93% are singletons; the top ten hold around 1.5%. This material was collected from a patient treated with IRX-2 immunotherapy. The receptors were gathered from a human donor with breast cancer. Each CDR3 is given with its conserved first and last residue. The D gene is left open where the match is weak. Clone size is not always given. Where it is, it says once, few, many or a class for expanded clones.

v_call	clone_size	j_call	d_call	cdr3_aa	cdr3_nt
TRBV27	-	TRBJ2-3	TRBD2	CASRNNLAADGTDTQYF	TGTGCCAGCAGAAACAATCTAGCGGCAGATGGCACAGATACGCAGTATTTT
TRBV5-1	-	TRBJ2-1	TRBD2	CASSWTGGGPYNEQFF	TGCGCCAGCAGCTGGACGGGAGGGGGGCCCTACAATGAGCAGTTCTTC
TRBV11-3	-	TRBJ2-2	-	CASSLVPGMGTGELFF	TGTGCCAGCAGCTTAGTTCCCGGGATGGGAACCGGGGAGCTGTTTTTT
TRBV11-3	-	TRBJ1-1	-	CASSSRVNTEAFF	TGTGCCAGCAGCTCGCGGGTGAACACTGAAGCTTTCTTT
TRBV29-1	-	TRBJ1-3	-	CSVRRGNTIYF	TGCAGCGTCCGACGAGGAAACACCATATATTTT
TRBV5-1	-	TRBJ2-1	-	CASSKGTVSYNEQFF	TGCGCCAGCAGCAAAGGGACGGTTTCCTACAATGAGCAGTTCTTC
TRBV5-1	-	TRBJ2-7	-	CASSVRDGDYEQYF	TGCGCCAGTTCCGTAAGGGACGGAGACTACGAGCAGTACTTC
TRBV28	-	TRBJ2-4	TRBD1	CASIPGTGRAKNIQYF	TGTGCCAGCATCCCAGGGACAGGGCGGGCCAAAAACATTCAGTACTTC
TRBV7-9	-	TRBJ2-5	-	CASSSGIETQYF	TGTGCCAGCAGTTCAGGGATAGAGACCCAGTACTTC
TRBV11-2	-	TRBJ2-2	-	CASRRDQITGELFF	TGTGCCAGCAGACGGGACCAAATTACCGGGGAGCTGTTTTTT
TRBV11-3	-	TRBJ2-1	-	CASSFNPYNEQFF	TGTGCCAGCAGCTTTAATCCCTACAATGAGCAGTTCTTC
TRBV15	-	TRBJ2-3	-	CATSNRYTQYF	TGTGCCACCAGCAACAGATATACGCAGTATTTT
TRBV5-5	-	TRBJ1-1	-	CASSWIGGADTEAFF	TGTGCCAGCAGCTGGATAGGGGGGGCTGACACTGAAGCTTTCTTT
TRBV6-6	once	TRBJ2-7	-	CASSSDIVGYEQYF	TGTGCCAGCAGCTCCGACATCGTGGGCTACGAGCAGTACTTC
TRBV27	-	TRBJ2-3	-	CASSLEMGRGQYF	TGTGCCAGCAGTCTTGAGATGGGACGTGGGCAGTATTTT
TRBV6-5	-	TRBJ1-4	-	CASSWVFNEKLFF	TGTGCCAGCAGTTGGGTCTTTAATGAAAAACTGTTTTTT
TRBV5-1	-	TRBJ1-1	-	CASSFRGEGTEAFF	TGCGCCAGCAGCTTTCGGGGGGAGGGGACTGAAGCTTTCTTT
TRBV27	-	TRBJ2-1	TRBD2	CASSILTSVSYNEQFF	TGTGCCAGCAGCATCCTTACTAGCGTCTCCTACAATGAGCAGTTCTTC
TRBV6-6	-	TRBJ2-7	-	CASNSRTRTYEQYF	TGTGCCAGCAATTCTAGGACACGAACCTACGAGCAGTACTTC
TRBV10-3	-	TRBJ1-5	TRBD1	CASGGGLSNQPQHF	TGTGCCTCAGGGGGGGGCCTTAGCAATCAGCCCCAGCATTTT
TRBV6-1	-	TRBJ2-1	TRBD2	CASSESLAGVNEQFF	TGTGCCAGCAGTGAAAGCCTAGCGGGAGTCAATGAGCAGTTCTTC
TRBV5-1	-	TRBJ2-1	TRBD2	CASSTRRGDSYNEQFF	TGCGCCAGCAGCACGCGGCGGGGGGATTCGTACAATGAGCAGTTCTTC
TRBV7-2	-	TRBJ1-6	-	CASSSRTISYNSPLHF	TGTGCCAGCAGCTCACGGACCATCTCCTATAATTCACCCCTCCACTTT
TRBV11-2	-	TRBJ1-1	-	CASSYRDGEAFF	TGTGCCAGCAGTTACCGGGACGGTGAAGCTTTCTTT
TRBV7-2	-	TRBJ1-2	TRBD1	CASSSAGTAPSYTF	TGTGCCAGCAGCTCCGCCGGGACAGCCCCGTCCTACACCTTC
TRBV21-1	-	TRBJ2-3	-	CASRGGPDTQYF	TGTGCCAGCAGAGGAGGTCCAGATACGCAGTATTTT
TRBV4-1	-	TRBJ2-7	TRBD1	CASSPGTGHYEQYF	TGCGCCAGCAGCCCCGGGACAGGGCACTACGAGCAGTACTTC
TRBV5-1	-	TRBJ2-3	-	CASSLNLARIGTDTQYF	TGCGCCAGCAGCTTGAATCTAGCTCGTATAGGTACAGATACGCAGTATTTT
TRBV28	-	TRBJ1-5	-	CASSSERQPQHF	TGTGCCAGCAGTTCGGAAAGACAGCCCCAGCATTTT
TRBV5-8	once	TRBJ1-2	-	CASSLARGYTF	TGTGCCAGCAGCCTGGCTCGAGGCTACACCTTC
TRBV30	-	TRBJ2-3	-	CAWRLEYDTDTQYF	TGTGCCTGGAGGCTCGAATACGACACAGATACGCAGTATTTT
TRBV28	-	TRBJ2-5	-	CASSLSVPSEETQYF	TGTGCCAGCAGTTTATCTGTCCCCTCCGAAGAGACCCAGTACTTC
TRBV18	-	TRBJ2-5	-	CASSPGAAETQYF	TGTGCCAGCTCACCGGGCGCCGCAGAGACCCAGTACTTC
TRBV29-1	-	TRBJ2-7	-	CRGRGLRITYEQYF	TGCAGGGGGAGGGGGCTAAGGATAACCTACGAGCAGTACTTC
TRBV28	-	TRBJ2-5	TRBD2	CASSLFRGGAGETQYF	TGTGCCAGCAGTTTATTCCGCGGGGGGGCCGGGGAGACCCAGTACTTC
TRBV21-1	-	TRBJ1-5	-	CASNRAGQPYSNQPQHF	TGTGCCAGCAACAGGGCGGGACAGCCGTATAGCAATCAGCCCCAGCATTTT
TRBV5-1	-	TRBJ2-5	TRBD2	CASSLGTSGSVETQYF	TGCGCCAGCAGCTTGGGGACTAGCGGGAGTGTCGAGACCCAGTACTTC
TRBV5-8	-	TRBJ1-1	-	CASSRRDSRGTEAFF	TGTGCCAGCAGTAGACGAGACTCGAGGGGGACTGAAGCTTTCTTT
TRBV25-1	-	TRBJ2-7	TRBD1	CASRRTGEGYEQYF	TGTGCCTCCCGCCGGACAGGGGAGGGCTACGAGCAGTACTTC